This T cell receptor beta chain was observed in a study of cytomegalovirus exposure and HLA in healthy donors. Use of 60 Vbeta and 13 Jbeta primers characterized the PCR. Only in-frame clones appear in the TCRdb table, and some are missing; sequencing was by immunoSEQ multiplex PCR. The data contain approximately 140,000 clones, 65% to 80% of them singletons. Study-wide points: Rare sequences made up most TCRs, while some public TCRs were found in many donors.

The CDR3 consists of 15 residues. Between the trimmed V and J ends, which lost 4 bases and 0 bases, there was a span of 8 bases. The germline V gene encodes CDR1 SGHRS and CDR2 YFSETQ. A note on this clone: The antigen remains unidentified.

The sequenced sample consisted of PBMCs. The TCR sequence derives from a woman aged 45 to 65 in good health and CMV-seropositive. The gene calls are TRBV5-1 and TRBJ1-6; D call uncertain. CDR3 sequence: CASSTAGSYNSPLHF. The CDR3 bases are TGCGCCAGCAGCACCGCAGGCTCCTATAATTCACCCCTCCACTTT.